This TCR beta chain was found in a study of Ad26.COV2.S vaccination and SARS-CoV-2 variants. This sample's treatment: around 19 received Ad26.COV2.S at low or high dose, single or two shots; about 5 received placebo; per-sample allocation not given. The study sampled participants on day 63 after the first vaccine or placebo injection. The table came from immunoSEQ multiplex PCR; TCRdb's copy has only in-frame clones and leaves some out. The repertoire consists of 380,000 or so clones, with roughly 80% occurring once and the leading ten covering about 7.4%. The germline gives CDR1 SGHAT, CDR2 FQNNGV. The CDR3 is made up of 17 amino acids. V lost 5 bases, J lost 2 bases, and 22 bases lay in between.

This clonotype originated in a person aged 18-60 years who received the Ad26.COV2.S COVID-19 vaccine or a placebo. The sample was peripheral blood, taken in a trial of Ad26.COV2.S vaccine versus placebo. This rearrangement joins TRBV11-2 to TRBJ2-7; D is possibly TRBD2 (7 bases). CDR3 in amino acids: CASSPIFYREGAYEQYF. The CDR3, as DNA: TGTGCCAGCAGCCCCATATTTTACAGGGAGGGGGCCTACGAGCAGTACTTC.